Following are 28 T cell receptor beta chains from one sample sequenced in a study of T cell responses to AZD1222 COVID-19 vaccine. TCRdb keeps only in-frame clones here, not all; method: immunoSEQ multiplex PCR. In the table there are 95,000 to 130,000 clones, approximately 85% of which are singletons. Sequences were derived from peripheral blood, sampled on day 0 of MenACWY control vaccination. The receptors shown here come from an adult in good health.

The V gene is TRBV18, the J gene TRBJ1-1; D call uncertain. The CDR3 has 14 residues. Germline V CDR1 and CDR2: KGHSH, LQKENI. V was cut by 3 bases and J by 0 bases, with 8 bases left in between. Written as DNA, the CDR3 is TGTGCCAGCTCACCCCCTGGGATGAACACTGAAGCTTTCTTT. Amino acid sequence: CASSPPGMNTEAFF.

For the CDR3, the DNA is TGCGCCAGCAGTCAATATTCTCCTGTGAGTGGGAGGACAGCGAACACCGGGGAGCTGTTTTTT. Translated: CASSQYSPVSGRTANTGELFF. The chain employs TRBV23-1 and TRBJ2-2; either TRBD1 or TRBD2 may fit D (6 bases each). TRBV23-1 is reported as an ORF; its role is uncertain. The V and J ends lost 1 base and 0 bases respectively, with 24 bases between them. The CDR3 has 21 amino acids.

For this clone: The same CDR3 also results from other DNA sequences found in this sample. The CDR3 nucleotides are TGTGCCAGCAGCCCGCGTAGCTCTGGGGCCAACGTCCTGACTTTC. This codes for CASSPRSSGANVLTF. The rearrangement joins TRBV7-2 to TRBJ2-6; D ambiguous. V lost 5 bases to trimming and J lost 0 bases, with 8 bases between them. The CDR3 contains 15 residues. In germline, CDR1 is SGHTA, CDR2 FQGNSA. Complete variable domain (other parts from reference TRBV7-2 and TRBJ2-6): GAGVSQSPSNKVTEKGKDVELRCDPISGHTALYWYRQSLGQGLEFLIYFQGNSAPDKSGLPSDRFSAERTGGSVSTLTIQRTQQEDSAVYLCASSPRSSGANVLTFGAGSRLTVL.

V and J are TRBV19 and TRBJ1-5; D unresolved. Germline V lookup: CDR1 LNHDA, CDR2 SQIVND (reference sequence). The CDR3 is 19 residues long. The ends were cut back, 4 bases at V and 6 bases at J, with 28 bases in the middle. Here the CDR3 reads CASSSLYIAADIEGQPQHF. The CDR3 DNA follows: TGTGCCAGTAGTAGCCTCTACATCGCCGCCGACATAGAGGGTCAGCCCCAGCATTTT.

The genes are TRBV7-2 and TRBJ2-2, with D unresolved. CDR3 length: 14 residues. V lost 7 bases to trimming and J lost 2 bases, with 11 bases between them. Germline CDR1 SGHTA, CDR2 FQGNSA. The CDR3 loop is CASKRGRNTGELFF. The CDR3 DNA is TGTGCCAGCAAGAGAGGCCGAAACACCGGGGAGCTGTTTTTT.

The chain couples TRBV19 to TRBJ2-1; D may be TRBD1 (5 bases). V was shortened by 8 bases and J by 6 bases, with 11 bases between the two germline ends. Germline loops: CDR1 LNHDA, CDR2 SQIVND (reference sequence). This CDR3 has 12 residues. The CDR3 loop is CASGTGFNEQFF. The CDR3 DNA follows: TGTGCCAGTGGCACAGGCTTCAATGAGCAGTTCTTC. The full variable domain, completed using reference TRBV19 and TRBJ2-1, is DGGITQSPKYLFRKEGQNVTLSCEQNLNHDAMYWYRQDPGQGLRLIYYSQIVNDFQKGDIAEGYSVSREKKESFPLTVTSAQKNPTAFYLCASGTGFNEQFFGPGTRLTVL.

This clone was recorded a few times. This chain joins TRBV5-1 and TRBJ1-6; 7 bases agree with TRBD1. Trimming took 4 bases from V and 8 from J; bases not matched to a gene: 6. Per germline, CDR1 SGHRS and CDR2 YFSETQ. The CDR3 is 14 residues long. Here the CDR3 reads CASSAGQTDSPLHF. The CDR3 DNA sequence: TGCGCCAGCAGCGCGGGACAGACGGATTCACCCCTCCACTTT.

The CDR3 bases are TGTGCCAGCAGCCCCTCGCGAGAGACCCAGTACTTC. Translating it yields CASSPSRETQYF. V is TRBV7-8 and J is TRBJ2-5; D not certain. Deletions cut 5 bases from V and 4 bases from J, with 8 bases between. CDR1 is SGHVS, CDR2 FQNEAQ, per germline. The CDR3 has 12 amino acids.

This sequence joins TRBV11-3 and TRBJ2-2; 8 bases match TRBD1. Germline CDR1 SGHNT, CDR2 YENEEA. This CDR3 comprises 14 residues. V was clipped by 4 bases and J by 6 bases; unmatched bases: 4. The CDR3 is CASSSARGPGELFF. As DNA, the CDR3 is TGTGCCAGCAGCTCCGCCAGGGGGCCCGGGGAGCTGTTTTTT.

The rearrangement links TRBV20-1 to TRBJ1-5; perhaps TRBD1 as D (5 bases). Germline values: CDR1 DFQATT, CDR2 SNEGSKA (reference sequence). This CDR3 is 14 amino acids long. V was cut by 3 bases and J by 3 bases, with 12 bases left in between. The CDR3 DNA reads as TGCAGTGCTAGTGCGGGGGGAGACAATCAGCCCCAGCATTTT. This gives the protein CSASAGGDNQPQHF.

Notes on this clone: One end of the junction varies from germline; a read error may be responsible. This rearrangement joins TRBV24-1 to TRBJ2-3; D is unresolved. The CDR3 length is 12 residues. Germline V gene sequence: CDR1 KGHDR, CDR2 SFDVKD. The CDR3 DNA reads TGTGCCACCGGTGACGCCAGGTATACGCAGTATTTT. It translates to CATGDARYTQYF.

The chain employs TRBV3-1 (or the pseudogene TRBV3-2) and TRBJ1-4; 9 nucleotides agree with TRBD1. V trimming: 0 bases; J trimming: 5 bases; junction bases outside the gene matches: 4. The CDR3 consists of 16 residues. CDR1 and CDR2 from the germline V gene are LGHDT and YNNKEL (reference sequence). Here the CDR3 reads CASSQEWGTGNEKLFF. As DNA, the CDR3 is TGTGCCAGCAGCCAAGAGTGGGGGACAGGGAATGAAAAACTGTTTTTT.

This chain links TRBV6-1 with TRBJ1-6; D is possibly TRBD1 (5 bases). V was trimmed by 0 bases and J by 10 bases, leaving 10 bases between them. CDR3 size: 14 residues. Germline lookup yields CDR1 MNHNS and CDR2 SASEGT. This CDR3 reads CASSEALTVSPLHF. The CDR3 DNA reads as TGTGCCAGCAGTGAAGCGCTGACAGTCTCACCCCTCCACTTT.

V usage is TRBV7-9 and J usage is TRBJ1-1; D is unclear. V gave up 6 bases and J gave up 1 base, with 12 bases separating them. The CDR3 is 14 residues long. Germline CDR1 and CDR2: SEHNR and FQNEAQ (reference sequence). The CDR3 DNA reads as TGTGCCAGCAGAGAACTCGCAGGGAACACTGAAGCTTTCTTT. Its protein product is CASRELAGNTEAFF.

This clone was seen many times. V is TRBV10-3 and J is TRBJ1-1, with D maybe TRBD1 (5 bases). Trimming removed 1 base at V and 3 bases at J, with 15 bases between. The CDR3 contains 16 residues. Germline V gene lookup returns CDR1 ENHRY and CDR2 SYGVKD. The CDR3 DNA follows: TGTGCCATCAGTGAGTTTCTGGTCAGGGCGGACACTGAAGCTTTCTTT. Its translation is CAISEFLVRADTEAFF.

This rearrangement joins TRBV28 to TRBJ1-1, with 7 bases aligning to TRBD1. The ends lost 3 bases at V and 1 base at J; junction bases unmatched: 11. Germline values: CDR1 MDHEN, CDR2 SYDVKM. The CDR3 spans 17 residues. CDR3 DNA: TGTGCCAGCAGTTTTCTCTACCGACAGGGACGGAACACTGAAGCTTTCTTT. Translated: CASSFLYRQGRNTEAFF.

The chain links TRBV18 to TRBJ2-5, with D uncertain. V gave up 6 bases and J gave up 5 bases, with 16 bases separating them. This CDR3 is 14 amino acids long. The V gene's germline CDR1 is KGHSH and CDR2 LQKENI. CDR3 DNA: TGTGCCAGCTCTCCGACTGCGGCGCAGGAGACCCAGTACTTC. Its protein is CASSPTAAQETQYF.

The chain employs TRBV9 and TRBJ2-7; D remains ambiguous. The V and J ends lost 4 bases and 5 bases respectively, with 22 bases between them. The CDR3 consists of 16 residues. Germline-derived CDR1 and CDR2 are SGDLS and YYNGEE. The chain's CDR3 is CASSQDLISGVHEQYF. Here the CDR3 DNA reads TGTGCCAGCAGCCAAGATTTGATCTCTGGGGTCCACGAGCAGTACTTC. Based on the CDR3 plus reference TRBV9 and TRBJ2-7, the full variable domain is DSGVTQTPKHLITATGQRVTLRCSPRSGDLSVYWYQQSLDQGLQFLIQYYNGEERAKGNILERFSAQQFPDLHSELNLSSLELGDSALYFCASSQDLISGVHEQYFGPGTRLTVT.

The gene calls are TRBV5-6 and TRBJ1-6, with D unclear. Germline V gives CDR1 SGHDT, CDR2 YYEEEE. The CDR3 spans 15 residues. Trimming cost V 1 base and J 7 bases, with 12 bases left between them. CDR3 coding DNA: TGTGCCAGCAGCTTGTTTTGGGTAGAGAATTCACCCCTCCACTTT. Encoded protein: CASSLFWVENSPLHF.

The sample holds a few counts of this clone. The genes are TRBV11-3 and TRBJ2-1, with 7 bases aligning to TRBD1. CDR1 SGHNT and CDR2 YENEEA come from the germline V gene. The CDR3 runs 12 residues. J lost 8 bases, V lost 3 bases, and 1 base had no gene match. The CDR3 nucleotides are TGTGCCAGCAGCTTGCAGGGGGATGAGCAGTTCTTC. Amino acids: CASSLQGDEQFF.

This clone was detected a few times. The chain links TRBV4-3 to TRBJ2-2, with D unclear. Germline V gene data show CDR1 as LGHNA and CDR2 as YSLEER. This CDR3 spans 15 amino acids. V lost 1 base to trimming and J lost 5 bases, with 11 bases between them. The CDR3 loop reads CASSQVFRDTGELFF. The CDR3 bases are TGCGCCAGCAGCCAAGTTTTTCGAGATACCGGGGAGCTGTTTTTT.

This sequence joins TRBV15 and TRBJ1-2; tentatively, D is TRBD1 (5 bases). Trimming stripped 7 bases from V and 9 bases from J, with 18 bases between. Germline V gene data show CDR1 as LNHNV and CDR2 as YYDKDF (reference sequence). This CDR3 comprises 13 residues. CDR3 loop: CATNPGGDRSYTF. Here the CDR3 DNA reads TGTGCCACCAACCCCGGGGGGGATCGGAGCTACACCTTC.

The rearrangement uses TRBV5-6 and TRBJ1-1; D is possibly TRBD1 (6 bases). V was shortened by 2 bases and J by 8 bases, with 10 bases between the two germline ends. CDR1 and CDR2 (germline): SGHDT, YYEEEE. The CDR3 has 12 amino acids. The chain's CDR3 is CASSLEDREAFF. CDR3 nucleotides: TGTGCCAGCAGCTTAGAGGACAGAGAAGCTTTCTTT.

This sequence joins TRBV5-1 and TRBJ1-3, with no clear D. V gave up 0 bases and J gave up 0 bases, with 10 bases separating them. The CDR3 has 16 amino acids. CDR1 is SGHRS, CDR2 YFSETQ, per germline. In nucleotides, the CDR3 is TGCGCCAGCAGCTTGGGCGGTTCTCTCTCTGGAAACACCATATATTTT. It translates to CASSLGGSLSGNTIYF.

A single count supports this clone. This chain joins TRBV7-8 and TRBJ1-1; TRBD1 might be the D (5 bases). The germline CDR1 and CDR2 sequences are SGHVS and FQNEAQ. Trimming removed 4 bases at V and 4 bases at J, with 13 bases between. The CDR3 is 14 residues long. The DNA for the CDR3 is TGTGCCAGCAGCTCAGGGTCGCGGAGCACTGAAGCTTTCTTT. It is translated as CASSSGSRSTEAFF.

The rearrangement links TRBV7-2 to TRBJ1-4; the D is unclear. Germline CDR1 is SGHTA and CDR2 is FQGNSA. The CDR3 is 14 amino acids. The V end was cut by 3 bases, the J end by 8 bases, with 13 bases between. The CDR3 region is CASSFFGPLEKLFF. CDR3 in DNA: TGTGCCAGCAGCTTCTTCGGGCCTTTGGAAAAACTGTTTTTT.

The rearrangement joins TRBV19 to TRBJ1-1; possibly TRBD1 for D (6 bases). The CDR3 extends over 17 amino acids. CDR1 and CDR2 from the germline V gene are LNHDA and SQIVND (reference sequence). Trimming pared 5 bases from V and 7 bases from J, leaving 26 bases between. CDR3 amino acids: CASSPARGAGVKFEAFF. CDR3 bases: TGTGCCAGTAGTCCCGCCCGGGGGGCCGGGGTGAAGTTTGAAGCTTTCTTT.

CDR3 nucleotide sequence: TGTGCCAGCAGTCGTAGCGGGGGGCCGCACAATGAGCAGTTCTTC. Protein sequence: CASSRSGGPHNEQFF. The chain carries TRBV28 and TRBJ2-1, with TRBD2 matching 10 bases. The CDR3 is made up of 15 amino acids. Germline CDR1 and CDR2: MDHEN and SYDVKM. With 5 bases clipped from V and 5 bases from J, the junction kept 6 bases outside the gene matches.